This entry lists 28 T cell receptor beta chains sequenced from one sample in a study of blood T cell repertoires in COVID-19. Assay used: immunoSEQ multiplex PCR; TCRdb lists only in-frame clones, some missing. Here the sample spans 55,000 to 85,000 clones, 79% being singletons. What was sequenced was peripheral blood. The receptors stem from a man aged 55 to 70 with active or convalescent COVID-19.

This chain joins TRBV28 and TRBJ1-1; 9 bases are a match to TRBD1. Unmatched junction bases numbered 13, after V lost 3 bases and J lost 5 bases. Germline V lookup: CDR1 MDHEN, CDR2 SYDVKM. The CDR3 spans 17 residues. The CDR3 coding sequence is TGTGCCAGCAGTTTTGGGGGCTCGAGGACAGGGGAAACTGAAGCTTTCTTT. This translates into CASSFGGSRTGETEAFF.

This clone was detected a few times. The rearrangement joins TRBV7-9 to TRBJ2-2, with 8 bases identical to TRBD1. This CDR3 has 15 residues. Germline CDR1 is SEHNR and CDR2 is FQNEAQ (reference sequence). Germline trimming cut 4 bases from V and 6 bases from J; bases unmatched to any gene: 7. The CDR3 DNA follows: TGTGCCAGCAGCTCCGGGACAGGCGGTTCCGGGGAGCTGTTTTTT. Translated, it gives CASSSGTGGSGELFF.

The chain employs TRBV2 and TRBJ1-2; D uncertain. Germline loops: CDR1 SNHLY, CDR2 FYNNEI. The CDR3 spans 15 residues. Trimming took 6 bases from V and 7 from J, leaving 21 bases between them. The CDR3 DNA is TGTGCCAGCAGACCATTCCCCGGGTCTGAGACTGGCTACACCTTC. This codes for CASRPFPGSETGYTF. Filled out from reference TRBV2 and TRBJ1-2, the complete variable domain reads EPEVTQTPSHQVTQMGQEVILRCVPISNHLYFYWYRQILGQKVEFLVSFYNNEISEKSEIFDDQFSVERPDGSNFTLKIRSTKLEDSAMYFCASRPFPGSETGYTFGSGTRLTVV.

V usage is TRBV18 and J usage is TRBJ1-2; 8 nucleotides match TRBD1. V trimming: 4 bases; J trimming: 3 bases; junction bases outside the gene matches: 1. The CDR3 covers 13 residues. Germline CDR1 reads KGHSH; CDR2 reads LQKENI. The CDR3 protein is CASSQQGDYGYTF. Written as DNA, the CDR3 is TGTGCCAGCTCACAACAGGGGGACTATGGCTACACCTTC.

This chain connects TRBV20-1 to TRBJ2-5; D remains ambiguous. Germline CDR1 DFQATT, CDR2 SNEGSKA (reference sequence). Between the trimmed V and J ends, which lost 3 bases and 2 bases, there was a span of 16 bases. The length of the CDR3 is 15 residues. CDR3 loop: CSASPSVPGQETQYF. The CDR3 region has the DNA TGCAGTGCTAGTCCATCAGTACCCGGGCAAGAGACCCAGTACTTC.

The gene calls are TRBV28 and TRBJ1-1, with D possibly matching TRBD1 (6 bases). The CDR3 length is 13 residues. Germline V gives CDR1 MDHEN, CDR2 SYDVKM. Trimming took 7 bases from V and 6 from J, leaving 15 bases between them. CDR3 in DNA: TGTGCCAGCATTCCTACAGGGTTCCCTGAAGCTTTCTTT. Translation: CASIPTGFPEAFF.

The chain combines TRBV4-1 with TRBJ1-1; D is possibly TRBD1 (6 bases). The ends were cut back, 3 bases at V and 0 bases at J, with 8 bases in the middle. Per germline, CDR1 MGHRA and CDR2 YSYEKL. The CDR3 sequence is 14 residues long. CDR3 residues: CASSHSGVNTEAFF. In DNA form, the CDR3 reads TGCGCCAGCAGCCATTCAGGGGTGAACACTGAAGCTTTCTTT.

The chain joins TRBV2 to TRBJ2-2; the match to TRBD1 covers 9 bases. The CDR3 runs to 16 residues. CDR1 is SNHLY and CDR2 is FYNNEI in the germline V gene. V shed 6 bases, J shed 0 bases, and the junction held 5 bases outside the gene matches. The CDR3 bases are TGTGCCAGCAGGGATCGGGACAGGGCGAACACCGGGGAGCTGTTTTTT. This gives the protein CASRDRDRANTGELFF.

This clone was picked up many times. The CDR3 region is CASSQGVDYEQYF. In nucleotides, the CDR3 is TGTGCCAGCAGCCAGGGGGTTGACTACGAGCAGTACTTC. The rearrangement joins TRBV7-2 to TRBJ2-7; 7 nucleotides align to TRBD1. The CDR3 contains 13 residues. Trimming cost V 5 bases and J 3 bases; bases outside gene matches: 4. Germline lookup yields CDR1 SGHTA and CDR2 FQGNSA.

This chain uses TRBV11-3 with TRBJ2-1, with 8 bases aligning to TRBD1. J lost 5 bases, V lost 3 bases, and 6 bases had no gene match. The germline gives CDR1 SGHNT, CDR2 YENEEA. This CDR3 comprises 15 residues. The chain's CDR3 is CASSFGQGAHNEQFF. CDR3 nucleotide sequence: TGTGCCAGCAGCTTTGGGCAGGGGGCTCACAATGAGCAGTTCTTC.

This sequence joins TRBV28 and TRBJ2-7, with D perhaps TRBD1 (6 bases). The germline V and J ends were trimmed by 3 bases and 7 bases, with 16 bases remaining between them. The CDR3 is 14 amino acids. Germline CDR1 and CDR2: MDHEN and SYDVKM. Here the CDR3 reads CASSFGQTFGEQYF. CDR3 nucleotide sequence: TGTGCCAGCAGTTTTGGACAGACCTTTGGAGAGCAGTACTTC.

This sequence joins TRBV27 and TRBJ1-2; 7 bases are shared with TRBD1. V lost 8 bases, J lost 4 bases, and 13 bases stayed unmatched. Per germline, CDR1 MNHEY and CDR2 SMNVEV (reference sequence). The CDR3 is made up of 15 amino acids. CDR3 DNA sequence: TGTGCCAGCCGGGACAGCTTATCCTCACTCTATGGCTACACCTTC. Its protein is CASRDSLSSLYGYTF.

V usage is TRBV5-1 and J usage is TRBJ2-5; TRBD1 matches at 8 bases. CDR3 length equals 13 residues. V lost 6 bases, J lost 5 bases, and 6 bases stayed unmatched. Per germline, CDR1 SGHRS and CDR2 YFSETQ. This chain's CDR3 is CASNPGQDETQYF. Here the CDR3 DNA reads TGCGCCAGCAATCCGGGACAGGACGAGACCCAGTACTTC.

This clone was detected once. The chain combines TRBV7-8 with TRBJ1-2; 7 bases agree with TRBD1. The CDR3 covers 14 residues. Germline CDR1 and CDR2: SGHVS and FQNEAQ. V shed 0 bases, J shed 4 bases, and the junction held 2 bases outside the gene matches. The CDR3 loop is CASSLAGTVYGYTF. The CDR3 nucleotides are TGTGCCAGCAGCTTAGCCGGGACAGTCTATGGCTACACCTTC.

The chain couples TRBV29-1 to TRBJ1-1; D is ambiguous. V was shortened by 5 bases and J by 7 bases, with 17 bases between the two germline ends. CDR3 length: 13 amino acids. Looked up from germline, CDR1 is SQVTM and CDR2 is ANQGSEA. CDR3 residues: CSVRERVRGEAFF. The CDR3 nucleotides are TGCAGCGTTAGGGAGAGGGTTCGGGGTGAAGCTTTCTTT.

The rearrangement joins TRBV2 to TRBJ2-7; D possibly corresponds to TRBD2 (6 bases). CDR3 length: 14 amino acids. V shed 7 bases and J shed 3 bases, with 16 bases lying between them. Germline V gene lookup returns CDR1 SNHLY and CDR2 FYNNEI. This CDR3 reads CASTPGRMGYEQYF. The CDR3, as DNA: TGTGCCAGCACCCCAGGGAGGATGGGCTACGAGCAGTACTTC.

The chain couples TRBV3-1 (or the pseudogene TRBV3-2) to TRBJ1-4; D is possibly TRBD1 (6 bases). Per germline, CDR1 LGHDT and CDR2 YNNKEL (reference sequence). The CDR3 contains 14 residues. Trimming took off 6 bases at V and 4 bases at J, with 12 bases between the two ends. Here the CDR3 reads CASSYQGFNEKLFF. The DNA of the CDR3 is TGTGCCAGCAGTTACCAGGGGTTTAATGAAAAACTGTTTTTT.

The V and J genes are TRBV9 and TRBJ2-2; 7 positions match TRBD1. V dropped 3 bases and J dropped 0; count of bases not matched to a gene: 2. The CDR3 extends over 15 amino acids. Per germline, CDR1 SGDLS and CDR2 YYNGEE. The CDR3 DNA is TGTGCCAGCAGCGCCCAGGGGGCGAACACCGGGGAGCTGTTTTTT. It codes for CASSAQGANTGELFF. Supplemented by reference TRBV9 and TRBJ2-2, the full variable domain reads DSGVTQTPKHLITATGQRVTLRCSPRSGDLSVYWYQQSLDQGLQFLIQYYNGEERAKGNILERFSAQQFPDLHSELNLSSLELGDSALYFCASSAQGANTGELFFGEGSRLTVL.

J is TRBJ2-7 and V is TRBV20-1; 7 bases fit TRBD2. CDR1 is DFQATT and CDR2 is SNEGSKA in the germline V gene (reference sequence). The V segment lost 3 bases and the J segment 2 bases; nucleotides outside the gene matches: 7. CDR3 length: 14 amino acids. DNA of the CDR3: TGCAGTGCTAGTAAGAGCGGGGAGACCTACGAGCAGTACTTC. Protein sequence: CSASKSGETYEQYF.

The genes are TRBV28 and TRBJ2-7, with a weak D call TRBD1 (6 bases). CDR1 is MDHEN, CDR2 SYDVKM, per germline. Trimming shortened V by 6 bases and J by 4 bases, and 13 bases separated the two germline ends. The CDR3 is 13 residues long. DNA for the CDR3: TGTGCCAGCAGGACAGGACAGTTTTACGAGCAGTACTTC. Protein product: CASRTGQFYEQYF.

This clone was seen a handful of times. This chain links TRBV28 with TRBJ1-1; D not certain. CDR1 is MDHEN, CDR2 SYDVKM, per germline. The CDR3 is 13 amino acids. V was pared by 6 bases and J by 6 bases, with 14 bases between. The DNA for the CDR3 is TGTGCCAGCAGGTTAAGGGAGATCGCTGAAGCTTTCTTT. Amino acids: CASRLREIAEAFF. The variable domain in full, completed from reference TRBV28 and TRBJ1-1, reads DVKVTQSSRYLVKRTGEKVFLECVQDMDHENMFWYRQDPGLGLRLIYFSYDVKMKEKGDIPEGYSVSREKKERFSLILESASTNQTSMYLCASRLREIAEAFFGQGTRLTVV.

The V gene is TRBV29-1, the J gene TRBJ2-7, with D possibly matching TRBD1 (6 bases). The ends were cut back, 4 bases at V and 7 bases at J, with 11 bases in the middle. The CDR3 loop spans 11 amino acids. Germline assignment: CDR1 SQVTM and CDR2 ANQGSEA. The CDR3 nucleotides read TGCAGCGTTGGGCGGACAGTAGAGCAGTACTTC. Amino acids: CSVGRTVEQYF.

This clone was seen many times. The sample holds other DNA sequences that translate to the same CDR3. This chain connects TRBV10-3 to TRBJ2-1; possible D gene TRBD2, 5 bases. Trimming took off 4 bases at V and 7 bases at J, with 5 bases between the two ends. Germline V gene data show CDR1 as ENHRY and CDR2 as SYGVKD. CDR3 length: 11 amino acids. In DNA, the CDR3 is TGTGCCATCAGTGCGGGGAATGAGCAGTTCTTC. As protein: CAISAGNEQFF.

V is TRBV5-1 and J is TRBJ2-7, with 10 bases that match TRBD1. The CDR3 totals 14 residues. V lost 3 bases to trimming and J lost 3 bases; unmatched junction nucleotides: 3. The germline V gene encodes CDR1 SGHRS and CDR2 YFSETQ. The CDR3: CASSSGTGDYEQYF. CDR3 coding DNA: TGCGCCAGCAGCTCCGGGACAGGGGACTACGAGCAGTACTTC.

CDR3 sequence: CASSRTSGGYQETQYF. The CDR3 nucleotides read TGTGCCAGCAGCAGGACTAGCGGGGGGTACCAAGAGACCCAGTACTTC. The chain has TRBV7-2 and TRBJ2-5; 14 positions agree with TRBD2. V lost 5 bases, J lost 0 bases, and 2 bases stayed unmatched. The CDR3 length is 16 residues. Germline CDR1 is SGHTA and CDR2 is FQGNSA. The whole variable domain, remainder taken from reference TRBV7-2 and TRBJ2-5, is GAGVSQSPSNKVTEKGKDVELRCDPISGHTALYWYRQSLGQGLEFLIYFQGNSAPDKSGLPSDRFSAERTGGSVSTLTIQRTQQEDSAVYLCASSRTSGGYQETQYFGPGTRLLVL.

The chain is built from TRBV28 and TRBJ2-1; 14 bases line up with TRBD2. CDR3 length equals 21 residues. J gave up 8 bases and V 5 bases, and 23 bases lay outside the gene matches. Germline CDR1 reads MDHEN; CDR2 reads SYDVKM. The CDR3 nucleotides are TGTGCCAGCAGTATGATTAGGACTAGCGGGGGGCTAGGTAGAGGGGAAGATGAGCAGTTCTTC. This encodes CASSMIRTSGGLGRGEDEQFF.

The chain employs TRBV5-1 and TRBJ1-3; D possibly corresponds to TRBD1 (6 bases). The CDR3 is 14 amino acids. The V end lost 3 bases, the J end lost 4 bases, and 11 bases lay between the germline ends. Germline V gives CDR1 SGHRS, CDR2 YFSETQ. The CDR3 nucleotides read TGCGCCAGCAGCTCGTCGGGACAAGGAAACACCATATATTTT. As protein: CASSSSGQGNTIYF.

A single count supports this clone. V and J are TRBV7-2 and TRBJ2-1; 7 bases align to TRBD2. The CDR3 runs to 16 residues. Germline values: CDR1 SGHTA, CDR2 FQGNSA. After removal of 2 bases from V and 7 bases from J, the junction contained 11 bases not matched to a gene. CDR3 loop: CASSLRGTTPRNEQFF. The CDR3 coding sequence is TGTGCCAGCAGCTTACGGGGGACTACCCCCCGGAATGAGCAGTTCTTC.